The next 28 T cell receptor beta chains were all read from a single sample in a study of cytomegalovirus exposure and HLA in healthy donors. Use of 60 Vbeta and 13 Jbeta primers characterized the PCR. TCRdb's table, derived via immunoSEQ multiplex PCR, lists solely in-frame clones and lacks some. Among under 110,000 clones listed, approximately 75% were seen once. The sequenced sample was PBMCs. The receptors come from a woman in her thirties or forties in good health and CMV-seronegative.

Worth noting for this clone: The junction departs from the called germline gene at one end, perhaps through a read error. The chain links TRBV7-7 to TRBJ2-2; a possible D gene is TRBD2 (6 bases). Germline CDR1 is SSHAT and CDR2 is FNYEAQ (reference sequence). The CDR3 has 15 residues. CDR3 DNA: TGTGCTAGCAGCTTGGGAACGGGGGAGGCCGGGGAGCTGTTTTTT. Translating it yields CASSLGTGEAGELFF.

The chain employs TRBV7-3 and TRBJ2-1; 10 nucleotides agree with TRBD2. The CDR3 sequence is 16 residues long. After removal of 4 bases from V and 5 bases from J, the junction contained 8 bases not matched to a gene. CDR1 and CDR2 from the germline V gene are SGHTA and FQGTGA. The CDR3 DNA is TGTGCCAGCAGCTCCCGAACTAGCGGGATCCACAATGAGCAGTTCTTC. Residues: CASSSRTSGIHNEQFF.

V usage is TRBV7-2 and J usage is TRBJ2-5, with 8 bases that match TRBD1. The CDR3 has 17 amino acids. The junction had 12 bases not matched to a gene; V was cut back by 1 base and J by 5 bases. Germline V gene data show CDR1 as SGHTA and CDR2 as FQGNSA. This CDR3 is CASSLVDRGLGGETQYF. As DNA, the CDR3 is TGTGCCAGCAGCTTAGTCGACAGGGGCTTAGGGGGTGAGACCCAGTACTTC.

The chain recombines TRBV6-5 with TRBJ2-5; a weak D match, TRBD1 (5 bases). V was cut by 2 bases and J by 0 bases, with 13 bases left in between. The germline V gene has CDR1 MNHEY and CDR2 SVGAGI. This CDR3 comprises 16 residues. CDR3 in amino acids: CASSYGAGYYQETQYF. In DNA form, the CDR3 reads TGTGCCAGCAGTTACGGGGCAGGGTATTACCAAGAGACCCAGTACTTC.

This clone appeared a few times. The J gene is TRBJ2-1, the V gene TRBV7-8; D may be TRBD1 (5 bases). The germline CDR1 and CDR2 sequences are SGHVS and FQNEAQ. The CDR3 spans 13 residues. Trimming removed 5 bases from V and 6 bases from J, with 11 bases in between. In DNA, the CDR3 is TGTGCCAGCAGCCTCAGCACAGGCAATGAGCAGTTCTTC. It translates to CASSLSTGNEQFF.

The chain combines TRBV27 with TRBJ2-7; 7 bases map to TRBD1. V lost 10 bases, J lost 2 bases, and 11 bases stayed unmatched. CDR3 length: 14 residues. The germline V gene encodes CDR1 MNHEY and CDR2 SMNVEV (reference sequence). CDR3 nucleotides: TGTGCCACCGCCCCTCTAGGGACAGCCTACGAGCAGTACTTC. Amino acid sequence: CATAPLGTAYEQYF.

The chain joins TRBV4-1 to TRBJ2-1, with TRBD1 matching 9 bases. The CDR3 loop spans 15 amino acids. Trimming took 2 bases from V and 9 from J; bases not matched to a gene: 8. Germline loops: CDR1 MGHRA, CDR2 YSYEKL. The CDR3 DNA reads TGCGCCAGCAGCCAACCGGACAGGGGTGTAGTTGAGCAGTTCTTC. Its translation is CASSQPDRGVVEQFF.

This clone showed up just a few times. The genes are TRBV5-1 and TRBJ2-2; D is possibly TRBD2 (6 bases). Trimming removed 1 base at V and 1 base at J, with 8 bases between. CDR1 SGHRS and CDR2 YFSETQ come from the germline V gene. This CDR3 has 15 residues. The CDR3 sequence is CASSLPGGNTGELFF. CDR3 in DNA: TGCGCCAGCAGCTTGCCCGGGGGGAACACCGGGGAGCTGTTTTTT.

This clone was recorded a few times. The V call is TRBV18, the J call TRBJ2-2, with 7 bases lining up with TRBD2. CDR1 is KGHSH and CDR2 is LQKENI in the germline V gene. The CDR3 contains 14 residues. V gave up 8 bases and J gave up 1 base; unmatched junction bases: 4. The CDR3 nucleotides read TGTGCCAGCACTCCGGGAGGGAACACCGGGGAGCTGTTTTTT. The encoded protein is CASTPGGNTGELFF.

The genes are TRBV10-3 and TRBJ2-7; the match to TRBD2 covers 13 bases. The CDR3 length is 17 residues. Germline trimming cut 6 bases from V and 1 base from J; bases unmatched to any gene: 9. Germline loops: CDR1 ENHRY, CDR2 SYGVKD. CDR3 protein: CAISELAGGPRSYEQYF. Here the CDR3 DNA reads TGTGCCATCAGCGAACTAGCGGGAGGGCCCAGGTCCTACGAGCAGTACTTC.

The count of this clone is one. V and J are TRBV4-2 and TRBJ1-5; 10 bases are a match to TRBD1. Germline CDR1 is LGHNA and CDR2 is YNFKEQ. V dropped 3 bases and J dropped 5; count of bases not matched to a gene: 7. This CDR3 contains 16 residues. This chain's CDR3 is CASSQSDRGRDQPQHF. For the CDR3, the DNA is TGTGCCAGCAGCCAGTCAGACAGGGGGCGCGATCAGCCCCAGCATTTT.

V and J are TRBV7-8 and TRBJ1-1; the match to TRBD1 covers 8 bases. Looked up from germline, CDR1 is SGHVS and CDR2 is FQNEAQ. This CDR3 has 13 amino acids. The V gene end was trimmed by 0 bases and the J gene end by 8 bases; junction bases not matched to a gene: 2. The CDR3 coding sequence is TGTGCCAGCAGCTTAGCGCGGACAGGGGAAGCTTTCTTT. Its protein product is CASSLARTGEAFF.

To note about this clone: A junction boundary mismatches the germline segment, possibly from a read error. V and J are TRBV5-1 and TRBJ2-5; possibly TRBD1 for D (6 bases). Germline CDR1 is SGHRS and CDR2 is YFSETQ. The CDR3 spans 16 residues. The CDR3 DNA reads TGCGCCAGCAGCTTGCGTACAGGGACGGACCACGAGACCCAGTACTTC. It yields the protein CASSLRTGTDHETQYF.

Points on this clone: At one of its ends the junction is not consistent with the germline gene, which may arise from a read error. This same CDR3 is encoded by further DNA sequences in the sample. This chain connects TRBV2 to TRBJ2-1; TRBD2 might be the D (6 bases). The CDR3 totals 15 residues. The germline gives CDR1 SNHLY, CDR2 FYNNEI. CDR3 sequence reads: CASSVWVGLQDEQFF. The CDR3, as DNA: TGTGCCAGCAGTGTATGGGTGGGACTTCAGGATGAACAGTTCTTC.

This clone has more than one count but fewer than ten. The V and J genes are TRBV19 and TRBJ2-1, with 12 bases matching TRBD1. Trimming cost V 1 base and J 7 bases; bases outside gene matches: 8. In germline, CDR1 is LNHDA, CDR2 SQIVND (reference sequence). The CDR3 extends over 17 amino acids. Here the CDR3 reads CASSIGGGDRGLNEQFF. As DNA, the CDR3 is TGTGCCAGTAGTATAGGGGGAGGGGACAGGGGGCTTAATGAGCAGTTCTTC.

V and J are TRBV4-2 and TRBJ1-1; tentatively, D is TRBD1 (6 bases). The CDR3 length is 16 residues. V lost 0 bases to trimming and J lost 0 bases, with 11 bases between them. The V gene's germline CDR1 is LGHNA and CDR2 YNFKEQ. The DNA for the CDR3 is TGTGCCAGCAGCCAAGATCAGGGGCGCATGAACACTGAAGCTTTCTTT. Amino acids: CASSQDQGRMNTEAFF.

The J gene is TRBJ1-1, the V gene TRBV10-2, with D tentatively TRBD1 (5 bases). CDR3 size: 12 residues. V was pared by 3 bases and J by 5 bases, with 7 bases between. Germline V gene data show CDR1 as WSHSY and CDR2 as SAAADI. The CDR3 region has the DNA TGCGCCAGCAGTGAAGGGGTTACTGAAGCTTTCTTT. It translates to CASSEGVTEAFF.

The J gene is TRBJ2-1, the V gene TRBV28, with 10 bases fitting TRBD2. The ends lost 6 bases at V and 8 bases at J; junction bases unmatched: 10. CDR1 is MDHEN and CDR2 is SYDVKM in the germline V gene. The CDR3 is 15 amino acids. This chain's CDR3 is CASRGSGTSVHEQFF. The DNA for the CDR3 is TGTGCCAGCAGGGGGAGCGGGACTAGCGTCCATGAGCAGTTCTTC.

CDR3 coding DNA: TGTGCCAGTAGTATTCTCCCGGGACAGGGCTCCTACGAGCAGTACTTC. It encodes CASSILPGQGSYEQYF. V usage is TRBV19 and J usage is TRBJ2-7; 9 bases align to TRBD1. The V and J ends lost 3 bases and 0 bases, in that order; junction bases with no gene match: 6. CDR1 is LNHDA and CDR2 is SQIVND in the germline V gene (reference sequence). The CDR3 loop spans 16 amino acids.

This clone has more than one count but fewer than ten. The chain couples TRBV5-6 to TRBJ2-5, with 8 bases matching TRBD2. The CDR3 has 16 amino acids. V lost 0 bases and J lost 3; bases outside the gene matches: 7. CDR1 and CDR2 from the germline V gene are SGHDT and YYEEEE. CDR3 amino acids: CASSLVTSGRKETQYF. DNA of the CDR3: TGTGCCAGCAGCTTGGTTACTAGCGGCCGGAAAGAGACCCAGTACTTC. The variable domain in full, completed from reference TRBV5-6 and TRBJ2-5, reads DAGVTQSPTHLIKTRGQQVTLRCSPKSGHDTVSWYQQALGQGPQFIFQYYEEEERQRGNFPDRFSGHQFPNYSSELNVNALLLGDSALYLCASSLVTSGRKETQYFGPGTRLLVL.

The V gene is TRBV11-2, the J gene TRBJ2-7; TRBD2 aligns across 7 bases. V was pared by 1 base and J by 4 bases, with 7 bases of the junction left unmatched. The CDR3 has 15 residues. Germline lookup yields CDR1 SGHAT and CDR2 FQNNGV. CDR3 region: CASSLGGTTLYEQYF. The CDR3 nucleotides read TGTGCCAGCAGCTTAGGTGGGACTACCCTATACGAGCAGTACTTC.

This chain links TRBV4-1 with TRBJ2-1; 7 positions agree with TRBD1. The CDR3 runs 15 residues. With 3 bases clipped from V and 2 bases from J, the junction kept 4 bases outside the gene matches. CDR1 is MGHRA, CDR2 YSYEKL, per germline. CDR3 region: CASSQLGQAYNEQFF. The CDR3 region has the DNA TGCGCCAGCAGCCAGTTAGGACAGGCCTACAATGAGCAGTTCTTC.

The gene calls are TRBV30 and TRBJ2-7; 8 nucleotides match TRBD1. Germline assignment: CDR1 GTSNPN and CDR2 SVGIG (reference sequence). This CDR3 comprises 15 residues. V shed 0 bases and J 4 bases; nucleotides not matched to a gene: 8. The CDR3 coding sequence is TGTGCCTGGAGTGTAGGTTTGCAGGGGGCGTACGAGCAGTACTTC. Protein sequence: CAWSVGLQGAYEQYF.

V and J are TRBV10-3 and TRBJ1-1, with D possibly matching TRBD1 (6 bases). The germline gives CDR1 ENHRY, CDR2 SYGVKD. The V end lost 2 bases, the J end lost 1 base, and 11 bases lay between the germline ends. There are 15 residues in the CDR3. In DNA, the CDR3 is TGTGCCATCAGTGAGGGGGGCCCTGGGAACACTGAAGCTTTCTTT. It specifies CAISEGGPGNTEAFF.

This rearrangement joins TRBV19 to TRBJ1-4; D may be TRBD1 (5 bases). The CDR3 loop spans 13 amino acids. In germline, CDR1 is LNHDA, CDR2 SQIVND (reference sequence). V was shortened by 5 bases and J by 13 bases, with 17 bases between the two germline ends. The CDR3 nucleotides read TGTGCCAGTAGTTGGCGCGGGACTCTAGGACTGTTTTTT. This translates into CASSWRGTLGLFF.

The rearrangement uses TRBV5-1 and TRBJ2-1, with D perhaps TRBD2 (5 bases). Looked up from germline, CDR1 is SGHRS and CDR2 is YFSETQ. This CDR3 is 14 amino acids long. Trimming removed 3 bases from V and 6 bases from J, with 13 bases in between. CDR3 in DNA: TGCGCCAGCAGCTGGGGAGCCCAGGCCAATGAGCAGTTCTTC. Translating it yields CASSWGAQANEQFF.

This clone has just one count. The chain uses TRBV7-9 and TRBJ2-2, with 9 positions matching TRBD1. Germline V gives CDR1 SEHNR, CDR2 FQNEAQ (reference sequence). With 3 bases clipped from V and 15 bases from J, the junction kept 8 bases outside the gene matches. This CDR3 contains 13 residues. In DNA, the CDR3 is TGTGCCAGCAGCTTCCTAAACAGGGGGCCGGTGTTTTTT. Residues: CASSFLNRGPVFF.

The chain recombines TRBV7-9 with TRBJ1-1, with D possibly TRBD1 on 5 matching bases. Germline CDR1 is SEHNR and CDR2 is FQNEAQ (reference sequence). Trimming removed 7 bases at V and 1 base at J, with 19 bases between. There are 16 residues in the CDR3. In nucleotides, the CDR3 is TGTGCCAGCAACAATATTCCGACAGAGAGGAACACTGAAGCTTTCTTT. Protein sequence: CASNNIPTERNTEAFF.